A single sample gave rise to the 17 T cell receptor beta chains below, sequenced in a study of shared clonotypes between healthy human individuals. Libraries were prepared by immunoSEQ multiplex PCR; TCRdb keeps only in-frame clonotypes and omits some of them. This sample has approximately 720,000 clones; around 92% occur once, and the top ten carry roughly 22%. Naive CD8 cells lacked CD45RO, underwent positive selection for CCR7 and left out terminally differentiated effector memory CD45RA+ cells. The sample comprised naive CD8+ T cells sorted from blood. The receptors were gathered from a man aged 25 to 40 in good health.

The chain links TRBV28 to TRBJ2-7, with 8 bases fitting TRBD2. The V gene end was trimmed by 7 bases and the J gene end by 3 bases; junction bases not matched to a gene: 11. Germline V lookup: CDR1 MDHEN, CDR2 SYDVKM. This CDR3 contains 15 residues. The CDR3 DNA is TGTGCCAGCAACCACGGGAGGGCCGGAGGCTACGAGCAGTACTTC. This translates into CASNHGRAGGYEQYF.

This chain joins TRBV10-3 and TRBJ1-1; D is unresolved. Trimming took off 7 bases at V and 1 base at J, with 16 bases between the two ends. CDR1 and CDR2 (germline): ENHRY, SYGVKD. The CDR3 is 15 amino acids. The CDR3 spells CAIKYSPEGNTEAFF. The CDR3 region has the DNA TGTGCCATCAAATACTCCCCAGAGGGGAACACTGAAGCTTTCTTT.

J is TRBJ2-6 and V is TRBV28; D unresolved. The length of the CDR3 is 17 residues. Germline CDR1 MDHEN, CDR2 SYDVKM. The V gene lost 5 bases and the J gene lost 0 bases, with 14 bases spanning the gap. CDR3 loop: CASSPSSTSSGANVLTF. Here the CDR3 DNA reads TGTGCCAGCAGTCCATCCTCAACGAGCTCTGGGGCCAACGTCCTGACTTTC.

As for this clone: The junction and the germline gene differ at one end; a read error may be behind it. The V and J genes are TRBV29-1 and TRBJ2-3; tentative D call: TRBD2 (6 bases). Germline lookup yields CDR1 SQVTM and CDR2 ANQGSEA. The CDR3 has 14 amino acids. CDR3 loop: CSALATTLTYTQYF. CDR3 bases: TGCAGCGCTCTAGCGACAACCCTCACATATACGCAGTATTTT.

The V gene is TRBV29-1, the J gene TRBJ2-3; 11 bases align to TRBD2. The CDR3 runs to 17 residues. From germline, CDR1 is SQVTM and CDR2 ANQGSEA. The V segment lost 3 bases and the J segment 6 bases; nucleotides outside the gene matches: 14. CDR3 coding DNA: TGCAGCGTTGATGTAGCGGGAGGGTCCCAGTCCACTGATACGCAGTATTTT. Its protein product is CSVDVAGGSQSTDTQYF.

The chain couples TRBV5-1 to TRBJ2-3; weak D call: TRBD2 (6 bases). The CDR3 extends over 17 amino acids. The V end lost 5 bases, the J end lost 0 bases, and 19 bases lay between the germline ends. Germline lookup yields CDR1 SGHRS and CDR2 YFSETQ. CDR3 region: CASSIVLGGISTDTQYF. The CDR3 region has the DNA TGCGCCAGCAGTATCGTCCTAGGCGGGATTAGCACAGATACGCAGTATTTT.

The chain couples TRBV6-6 to TRBJ2-3; weak D call: TRBD1 (6 bases). CDR3 length equals 15 residues. Germline loops: CDR1 MNHNY, CDR2 SVGAGI (reference sequence). Trimming left V 0 bases short and J 1 base short, with 8 bases between. The chain's CDR3 is CASSYSRQGTDTQYF. CDR3 bases: TGTGCCAGCAGTTACTCGAGACAGGGCACAGATACGCAGTATTTT.

CDR3 nucleotides: TGTGCCAGCAGTTATAGTATAGGGCGGTCAGATGGCTACACCTTC. It encodes CASSYSIGRSDGYTF. The rearrangement joins TRBV6-5 to TRBJ1-2; D gene unclear. The V gene's germline CDR1 is MNHEY and CDR2 SVGAGI. The CDR3 sequence is 15 residues long. V was pared by 3 bases and J by 6 bases, with 17 bases between.

The V gene is TRBV7-8, the J gene TRBJ2-1; the match to TRBD2 covers 11 bases. CDR3 length: 15 amino acids. The germline gives CDR1 SGHVS, CDR2 FQNEAQ. The ends lost 5 bases at V and 7 bases at J; junction bases unmatched: 7. Here the CDR3 reads CASSQTSGRGNEQFF. The CDR3 bases are TGTGCCAGCAGCCAAACTAGCGGGAGAGGAAATGAGCAGTTCTTC.

The chain is built from TRBV28 and TRBJ2-1; 10 nucleotides line up with TRBD1. This CDR3 region has 16 residues. V dropped 5 bases and J dropped 4; count of bases not matched to a gene: 8. Germline lookup yields CDR1 MDHEN and CDR2 SYDVKM. CDR3 protein: CASSTRDRGVYNEQFF. CDR3 sequence (DNA): TGTGCCAGCAGTACCAGGGACAGGGGTGTGTACAATGAGCAGTTCTTC. The full variable domain, with the rest looked up from reference TRBV28 and TRBJ2-1, is DVKVTQSSRYLVKRTGEKVFLECVQDMDHENMFWYRQDPGLGLRLIYFSYDVKMKEKGDIPEGYSVSREKKERFSLILESASTNQTSMYLCASSTRDRGVYNEQFFGPGTRLTVL.

The V and J genes are TRBV28 and TRBJ2-1; 8 nucleotides match TRBD1. This CDR3 has 15 residues. CDR1 is MDHEN, CDR2 SYDVKM, per germline. The junction had 3 bases not matched to a gene; V was cut back by 5 bases and J by 0 bases. CDR3 sequence (DNA): TGTGCCAGCAGTCTTACAGGGGGCTCCTACAATGAGCAGTTCTTC. This sequence encodes CASSLTGGSYNEQFF.

This clone was recorded only once. The rearrangement uses TRBV4-1 and TRBJ2-1; D is unresolved. V gave up 1 base and J gave up 4 bases, with 14 bases separating them. Germline values: CDR1 MGHRA, CDR2 YSYEKL. The CDR3 covers 16 residues. CDR3 nucleotides: TGCGCCAGCAGCCAAGTCTTTCTAACCGAGTACAATGAGCAGTTCTTC. The encoded protein is CASSQVFLTEYNEQFF.

The chain combines TRBV4-1 with TRBJ1-2, with D maybe TRBD1 (5 bases). Germline values: CDR1 MGHRA, CDR2 YSYEKL. The ends were cut back, 2 bases at V and 5 bases at J, with 18 bases in the middle. This CDR3 is built from 16 residues. The CDR3 DNA reads as TGCGCCAGCAGCCAATTGACGGGGGTGGTTTATTATGGCTACACCTTC. Translated, it gives CASSQLTGVVYYGYTF.

The chain is built from TRBV11-2 and TRBJ2-3; 11 nucleotides agree with TRBD2. The germline gives CDR1 SGHAT, CDR2 FQNNGV. CDR3 size: 16 residues. V lost 3 bases, J lost 2 bases, and 4 bases stayed unmatched. DNA of the CDR3: TGTGCCAGCAGCTTGGGGACTAGCGGACTCACAGATACGCAGTATTTT. Translating it yields CASSLGTSGLTDTQYF. The complete variable domain, with remaining parts taken from reference TRBV11-2 and TRBJ2-3, reads EAGVAQSPRYKIIEKRQSVAFWCNPISGHATLYWYQQILGQGPKLLIQFQNNGVVDDSQLPKDRFSAERLKGVDSTLKIQPAKLEDSAVYLCASSLGTSGLTDTQYFGPGTRLTVL.

This sequence joins TRBV11-1 and TRBJ2-1, with D maybe TRBD1 (8 bases). Trimming left V 8 bases short and J 4 bases short, with 24 bases between. The CDR3 is 17 residues long. Germline CDR1 reads SGHAT; CDR2 reads FQDESV (reference sequence). CDR3 residues: CASSQGFDRGLYNEQFF. CDR3 sequence (DNA): TGTGCCAGCTCGCAGGGCTTTGACAGGGGACTATACAATGAGCAGTTCTTC.

J is TRBJ2-7 and V is TRBV5-6, with D perhaps matching TRBD2 (5 bases). V was trimmed by 5 bases and J by 4 bases, leaving 10 bases between them. The CDR3 is made up of 12 amino acids. The germline V gene has CDR1 SGHDT and CDR2 YYEEEE. CDR3 region: CASSGGPYEQYF. The CDR3, as DNA: TGTGCCAGCAGTGGCGGGCCATACGAGCAGTACTTC.

The J gene is TRBJ2-7, the V gene TRBV5-1, with 12 bases identical to TRBD2. J was trimmed by 4 bases and V by 3 bases; bases with no gene match: 8. CDR1 is SGHRS, CDR2 YFSETQ, per germline. This CDR3 region has 16 residues. The chain's CDR3 is CASSWLTSGSGYEQYF. The CDR3 bases are TGCGCCAGCAGCTGGCTGACTAGCGGGAGTGGGTACGAGCAGTACTTC.